A selection of T cell receptor beta chains follows, all from one sample in a study of cytomegalovirus exposure and HLA in healthy donors. Assay used: immunoSEQ multiplex PCR; TCRdb lists only in-frame clones, some missing. The sample lists roughly 100,000 clones, more than 80% occurring once. The sample taken for sequencing was PBMCs. Receptors originate from a young man in good health and CMV-seronegative. Both conserved end residues are part of each CDR3. The order of the fields is D gene, V gene, clone size, J gene, CDR3 protein, CDR3 DNA. The D gene is left open where the match is weak. Clone size appears in some rows only: once, few, many, or a class for an expanded clone.

D: TRBD1; V: TRBV28; size: NA; J: TRBJ1-4; CDR3: CASSPRGRTNEKLFF; DNA: TGTGCCAGCAGCCCTAGGGGGCGCACTAATGAAAAACTGTTTTTT
D: TRBD2; V: TRBV7-2; size: few; J: TRBJ2-7; CDR3: CASSSGLAGGDEQYF; DNA: TGTGCCAGCAGCTCAGGACTAGCGGGGGGCGACGAGCAGTACTTC
D: NA; V: TRBV9; size: NA; J: TRBJ1-5; CDR3: CASSVEGESNQPQHF; DNA: TGTGCCAGCAGCGTCGAGGGGGAGAGCAATCAGCCCCAGCATTTT
D: TRBD2; V: TRBV10-3; size: NA; J: TRBJ2-7; CDR3: CAISESFASGVYEQYF; DNA: TGTGCCATCAGTGAGTCGTTTGCTAGCGGGGTCTACGAGCAGTACTTC
D: NA; V: TRBV5-6; size: NA; J: TRBJ2-2; CDR3: CASSLAMNTGELFF; DNA: TGTGCCAGCAGCTTGGCAATGAACACCGGGGAGCTGTTTTTT
D: TRBD2; V: TRBV30; size: NA; J: TRBJ2-7; CDR3: CAWSEAGGLYEQYF; DNA: TGTGCCTGGAGTGAAGCGGGAGGGTTGTACGAGCAGTACTTC
D: NA; V: TRBV5-8; size: NA; J: TRBJ1-5; CDR3: CASSLGIQGSNQPQHF; DNA: TGTGCCAGCAGCTTGGGAATCCAGGGGTCTAATCAGCCCCAGCATTTT
D: NA; V: TRBV5-1; size: NA; J: TRBJ2-1; CDR3: CASSLAGERYNEQFF; DNA: TGCGCCAGCAGCTTGGCAGGGGAGCGGTACAATGAGCAGTTCTTC
D: TRBD2; V: TRBV9; size: NA; J: TRBJ2-1; CDR3: CASSVGSSGIIDNEQFF; DNA: TGTGCCAGCAGCGTAGGATCTAGCGGGATCATCGACAATGAGCAGTTCTTC
D: TRBD1; V: TRBV6-5; size: NA; J: TRBJ1-2; CDR3: CASSYTTGYGYTF; DNA: TGTGCCAGCAGTTACACGACAGGGTATGGCTACACCTTC
D: NA; V: TRBV29-1; size: NA; J: TRBJ1-3; CDR3: CSVEMRDGFSGNTIYF; DNA: TGCAGCGTTGAAATGCGGGACGGATTCTCTGGAAACACCATATATTTT
D: NA; V: TRBV7-3; size: NA; J: TRBJ2-1; CDR3: CASSLDGGSYNEQFF; DNA: TGTGCCAGCAGCTTGGACGGAGGGTCCTACAATGAGCAGTTCTTC
D: NA; V: TRBV14; size: NA; J: TRBJ2-7; CDR3: CASSQDLGAYEQYF; DNA: TGTGCCAGCAGCCAAGATCTCGGGGCCTACGAGCAGTACTTC
D: TRBD2; V: TRBV7-9; size: NA; J: TRBJ2-7; CDR3: CASTSRTSGAYEQYF; DNA: TGTGCCAGCACCAGTAGGACTAGCGGGGCCTACGAGCAGTACTTC
D: TRBD2; V: TRBV19; size: NA; J: TRBJ2-5; CDR3: CASSPYRREIETQYF; DNA: TGTGCCAGTAGTCCATATAGGCGGGAGATCGAGACCCAGTACTTC
D: NA; V: TRBV27; size: NA; J: TRBJ2-7; CDR3: CASSLSVQGYEQYF; DNA: TGTGCCAGCAGTTTATCGGTCCAGGGCTACGAGCAGTACTTC
D: TRBD1; V: TRBV6-5; size: NA; J: TRBJ1-6; CDR3: CASREDRERSPLHF; DNA: TGTGCCAGCAGAGAAGACAGGGAACGATCACCCCTCCACTTT
D: NA; V: TRBV7-2; size: NA; J: TRBJ2-6; CDR3: CARREEQAPGANVLTF; DNA: TGTGCCAGAAGAGAAGAACAGGCCCCTGGGGCCAACGTCCTGACTTTC